This T cell receptor (beta chain) derives from a study of vaccination and CD4 T cells after COVID-19. Study context: Everyone enrolled got two doses of BNT162b2 or mRNA-1273 vaccine. Overlapping spike peptides served as the stimulus for the cells. These peptides came from SARS-CoV-2 and from the common cold coronaviruses HCoV-NL63, HCoV-OC43 and HCoV-229E. Study-level findings and limits: Data came from relatively few convalescent patients and lacked early post-infection timepoints. Researchers report that 304 of 307 vaccine-specific clones in convalescent patients proved spike mono-reactive.

Cultured CD4+ T cell DNA was sequenced using the Oncomine TCR Beta short-read assay. TCRdb passed the PCR reads through MiXCR, listing each CDR3 protein once. The repertoire holds about 18,000 distinct CDR3 sequences, 40% to 50% seen once, with about 7.2% in the top ten. To note about this clonotype: The antigen is not known.

As for treatment: roughly ten-day PBMC culture with coronavirus spike peptide pools or control peptides (ViraFEST assay). CDR1 and CDR2 (germline): GTSNPN, SVGIG (reference sequence). Deletions cut 8 bases from V and 7 bases from J, with 11 bases between. CDR3 length equals 10 residues. This material consisted of CD4+ T cells from blood, cultured in vitro, taken after SARS-CoV-2 vaccination. The V and J genes are TRBV30 and TRBJ1-1; D not resolved. The receptor was derived from a human donor who had recovered from COVID-19. The CDR3 DNA follows: TGTGCCGCCGGTAGGCTTGAAGCTTTCTTT. Its protein product is CAAGRLEAFF.